This T cell receptor (beta chain) was retrieved from a study of T cell repertoires in cytomegalovirus infection. Study overall: Indicated by public TCR beta signatures were CMV infection and matching HLA type.

This clonotype was counted at least ten times. What it binds is not known. One entry per CDR3 protein results from TCRdb running MiXCR on the reads. The repertoire consists of around 180,000 distinct CDR3 sequences, with approximately 19% occurring once and the leading ten covering around 3.1%. Study results and caveats: HLA-C-restricted TCR beta clonotypes specific for CMV led the ex vivo response.

Germline V gives CDR1 SGHVS, CDR2 FQNEAQ. Trimming pared 1 base from V and 4 bases from J, leaving 10 bases between. The CDR3 extends over 14 amino acids. V usage is TRBV7-8 and J usage is TRBJ1-2, with no clear D. The source material was PBMCs. The TCR comes from a human donor in good health (CMV status not recorded). Some clones in this sample may be carry-over from other donors' samples. The CDR3 nucleotides read TGTGCCAGCAGCTTAGGCGCGGGTGGCTATGGCTACACCTTC. Amino acids: CASSLGAGGYGYTF.